The 5 T cell receptor beta chains below were found in one sample sequenced in a study of PD-L1 blockade in urothelial cancer. TCRdb keeps only in-frame clones here, not all; method: immunoSEQ multiplex PCR. The table has 45,000 to 60,000 clones, about 88% seen once; the top ten hold less than 2.5%. Time point reported: peripheral blood 6 weeks after treatment start. Sequencing used PBMCs, obtained around atezolizumab (anti-PD-L1) treatment. The origin of the receptors is a man aged 55-75 years with urothelial cancer.

The chain couples TRBV29-1 to TRBJ1-2; maybe TRBD1 (5 bases). V lost 4 bases and J lost 4, with 10 bases in between. This CDR3 spans 12 amino acids. Germline values: CDR1 SQVTM, CDR2 ANQGSEA. CDR3 sequence (DNA): TGCAGCGTTGGGGGGGGAAGCTATGGCTACACCTTC. The encoded protein is CSVGGGSYGYTF.

This clone has more than one count but fewer than ten. J is TRBJ2-1 and V is TRBV7-2; D is perhaps TRBD1 (5 bases). The CDR3 is made up of 14 amino acids. Between the trimmed V and J ends, which lost 4 bases and 4 bases, there was a span of 11 bases. Per the germline V gene, CDR1 is SGHTA and CDR2 is FQGNSA. The DNA for the CDR3 is TGTGCCAGCAGCTCTAGGCAGGGATACAATGAGCAGTTCTTC. Its translation: CASSSRQGYNEQFF. The full variable domain, rest sourced from reference TRBV7-2 and TRBJ2-1, is GAGVSQSPSNKVTEKGKDVELRCDPISGHTALYWYRQSLGQGLEFLIYFQGNSAPDKSGLPSDRFSAERTGGSVSTLTIQRTQQEDSAVYLCASSSRQGYNEQFFGPGTRLTVL.

The chain is built from TRBV2 and TRBJ2-2, with D perhaps TRBD1 (6 bases). Trimming shortened V by 4 bases and J by 7 bases, and 10 bases separated the two germline ends. This CDR3 is 13 amino acids long. The germline V gene has CDR1 SNHLY and CDR2 FYNNEI. As DNA, the CDR3 is TGTGCCAGCAGTGCACAGGGAAGCGGGGAGCTGTTTTTT. Residues: CASSAQGSGELFF. Looking up the rest from reference TRBV2 and TRBJ2-2 gives the full variable domain: EPEVTQTPSHQVTQMGQEVILRCVPISNHLYFYWYRQILGQKVEFLVSFYNNEISEKSEIFDDQFSVERPDGSNFTLKIRSTKLEDSAMYFCASSAQGSGELFFGEGSRLTVL.

The chain combines TRBV29-1 with TRBJ2-5; D possibly corresponds to TRBD2 (6 bases). There are 13 residues in the CDR3. Germline V CDR1 and CDR2: SQVTM, ANQGSEA. The ends were cut back, 8 bases at V and 4 bases at J, with 17 bases in the middle. This chain's CDR3 is CSSSSGGRETQYF. The DNA of the CDR3 is TGCAGCTCCAGTAGCGGAGGGAGAGAGACCCAGTACTTC. The complete variable domain, with remaining parts taken from reference TRBV29-1 and TRBJ2-5, reads SAVISQKPSRDICQRGTSLTIQCQVDSQVTMMFWYRQQPGQSLTLIATANQGSEATYESGFVIDKFPISRPNLTFSTLTVSNMSPEDSSIYLCSSSSGGRETQYFGPGTRLLVL.

V usage is TRBV5-1 and J usage is TRBJ1-3, with 7 nucleotides matching TRBD1. With 4 bases clipped from V and 4 bases from J, the junction kept 11 bases outside the gene matches. The length of the CDR3 is 16 residues. The germline CDR1 and CDR2 sequences are SGHRS and YFSETQ. CDR3 nucleotides: TGCGCCAGCAGCCCCCGGGGACAGTTAGTCGGAAACACCATATATTTT. Its protein is CASSPRGQLVGNTIYF. Full variable domain (remainder filled in from reference TRBV5-1 and TRBJ1-3): KAGVTQTPRYLIKTRGQQVTLSCSPISGHRSVSWYQQTPGQGLQFLFEYFSETQRNKGNFPGRFSGRQFSNSRSEMNVSTLELGDSALYLCASSPRGQLVGNTIYFGEGSWLTVV.